This T cell receptor beta chain was sequenced in a study of beta chain features in type 1 diabetes. Across the study: Healthy donors, compared against patients, showed similar age, gender and cell yields. Overall study findings and caveats: For Type 1 diabetes patients, all four CD4+ subsets carried TCRB CDR3s that were moderately but significantly shorter.

The study reverse transcribed the entire isolated RNA, so it sequenced expressed TCRB transcripts. The method was immunoSEQ multiplex PCR; TCRdb's version includes in-frame clones alone and lacks a portion of them. This sample has roughly 300,000 clones, with 14% found just once. The CDR3 has 15 amino acids. After removal of 6 bases from V and 4 bases from J, the junction contained 7 bases not matched to a gene. Per germline, CDR1 SGHAT and CDR2 FQNNGV. In its sample, this clone was seen once. Its specificity is unknown. The genes are TRBV11-2 and TRBJ2-1; 9 bases match TRBD2. Sequences were obtained from central memory CD4+ T cells from blood. This sequence originates from a man under 40 in good health. CDR3 sequence (DNA): TGTGCCAGCAGGGGGCTAGCGGGACCGTACAATGAGCAGTTCTTC. Protein product: CASRGLAGPYNEQFF.